These 8 T cell receptor beta chains originate from one sample sequenced in a study of patients and donors after allogeneic stem cell transplantation. TCRdb reprocessed the RT-PCR reads with MiXCR, giving one entry per CDR3 protein. The repertoire has about 410,000 distinct CDR3 sequences, 16% of them found once; the top ten carry around 6.8%. Sequencing was performed on blood, either unsorted or a sorted T cell fraction (not recorded which). The receptor set was obtained from a human donor who was either an allogeneic HSCT recipient or a stem cell or donor lymphocyte infusion donor (not recorded which). It is not recorded whose cells these are; they may come from a transplant donor.

The V gene is TRBV6-1, the J gene TRBJ2-3; 12 bases match TRBD1. V dropped 8 bases and J dropped 5; count of bases not matched to a gene: 8. The germline V gene encodes CDR1 MNHNS and CDR2 SASEGT. This CDR3 region has 15 residues. CDR3 protein: CASRRGDRGLDTQYF. The CDR3 region has the DNA TGTGCCAGCCGCCGTGGGGACAGGGGGCTAGATACGCAGTATTTT.

This chain uses TRBV19 with TRBJ2-7, with TRBD1 matching over 7 bases. Germline CDR1 and CDR2: LNHDA and SQIVND (reference sequence). The CDR3 consists of 15 residues. Trimming cost V 8 bases and J 3 bases; bases outside gene matches: 13. The CDR3 loop is CASRASGGQIYEQYF. The CDR3 coding sequence is TGTGCCAGTCGGGCCAGTGGGGGACAGATCTACGAGCAGTACTTC.

V usage is TRBV12-3 or TRBV12-4 and J usage is TRBJ2-7; 8 bases agree with TRBD2. The ends lost 8 bases at V and 2 bases at J; junction bases unmatched: 14. The CDR3 contains 16 residues. Here the CDR3 reads CASGGPSGRVTYEQYF. The CDR3 DNA sequence: TGTGCCAGCGGAGGACCCAGCGGGAGAGTTACCTACGAGCAGTACTTC.

The chain combines TRBV5-1 with TRBJ2-7; D uncertain. Deletions cut 4 bases from V and 3 bases from J, with 14 bases between. Germline CDR1 reads SGHRS; CDR2 reads YFSETQ. CDR3 length: 14 amino acids. The DNA for the CDR3 is TGCGCCAGCAGCCTAGACCTCTATCTCTACGAGCAGTACTTC. It encodes CASSLDLYLYEQYF.

This clonotype was seen a handful of times. The rearrangement uses TRBV20-1 and TRBJ1-4; possibly TRBD1 for D (6 bases). V was clipped by 6 bases and J by 0 bases, with 17 bases between them. CDR1 is DFQATT, CDR2 SNEGSKA, per germline (reference sequence). This CDR3 has 16 residues. The CDR3 DNA follows: TGCAGTGCCGGGGCGGACAGAACTGCAACTAATGAAAAACTGTTTTTT. Residues: CSAGADRTATNEKLFF.

This clonotype appeared a few times. The chain combines TRBV5-1 with TRBJ2-7; D not resolved. The V gene lost 0 bases and the J gene lost 4 bases, with 14 bases spanning the gap. Germline V gene data show CDR1 as SGHRS and CDR2 as YFSETQ. The CDR3 runs 15 residues. CDR3 DNA sequence: TGCGCCAGCAGCTTGGCCGCGGCAGGAAAGTACGAGCAGTACTTC. Its protein is CASSLAAAGKYEQYF.

This clonotype was counted between two and nine times. V usage is TRBV20-1 and J usage is TRBJ2-5; 9 positions match TRBD2. Germline V CDR1 and CDR2: DFQATT, SNEGSKA (reference sequence). CDR3 length: 15 residues. After removal of 3 bases from V and 6 bases from J, the junction contained 11 bases not matched to a gene. Written as DNA, the CDR3 is TGCAGTGCTAGCCTGATGGCTAGCGGGATCAAGACCCAGTACTTC. It specifies CSASLMASGIKTQYF.

This clonotype was recorded at least ten times. The chain couples TRBV18 to TRBJ2-7; 8 bases line up with TRBD1. Losses at the gene ends were 6 bases for V and 4 bases for J; bases not matched to a gene: 11. The CDR3 is 15 amino acids. Germline CDR1 and CDR2: KGHSH and LQKENI. The CDR3 spells CASSPTGGETYEQYF. The CDR3 bases are TGTGCCAGCTCCCCTACAGGGGGAGAAACGTACGAGCAGTACTTC.